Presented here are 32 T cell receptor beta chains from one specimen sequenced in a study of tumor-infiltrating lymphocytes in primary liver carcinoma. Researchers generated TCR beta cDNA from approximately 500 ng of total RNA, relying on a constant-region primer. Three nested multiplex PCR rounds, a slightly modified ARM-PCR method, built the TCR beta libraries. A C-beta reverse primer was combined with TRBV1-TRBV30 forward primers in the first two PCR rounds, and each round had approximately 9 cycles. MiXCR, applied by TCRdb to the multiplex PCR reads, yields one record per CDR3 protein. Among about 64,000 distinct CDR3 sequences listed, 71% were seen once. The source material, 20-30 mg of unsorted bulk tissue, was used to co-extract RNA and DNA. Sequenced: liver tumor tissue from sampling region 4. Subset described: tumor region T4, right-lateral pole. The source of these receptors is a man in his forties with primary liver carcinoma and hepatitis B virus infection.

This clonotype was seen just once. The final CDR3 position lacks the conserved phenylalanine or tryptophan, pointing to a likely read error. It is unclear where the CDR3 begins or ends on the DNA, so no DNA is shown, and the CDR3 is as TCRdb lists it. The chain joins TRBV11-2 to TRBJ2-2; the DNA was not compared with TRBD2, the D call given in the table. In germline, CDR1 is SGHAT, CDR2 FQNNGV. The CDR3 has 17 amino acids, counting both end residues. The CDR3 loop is CASILASGGVNTGELLL.

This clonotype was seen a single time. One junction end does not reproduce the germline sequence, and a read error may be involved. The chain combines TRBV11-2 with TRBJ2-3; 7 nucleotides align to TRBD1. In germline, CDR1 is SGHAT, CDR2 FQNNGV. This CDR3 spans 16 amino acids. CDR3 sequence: CACNLARDSPTDMQYF. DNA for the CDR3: TGTGCCTGCAACTTAGCTAGGGACAGTCCCACAGATATGCAGTATTTT.

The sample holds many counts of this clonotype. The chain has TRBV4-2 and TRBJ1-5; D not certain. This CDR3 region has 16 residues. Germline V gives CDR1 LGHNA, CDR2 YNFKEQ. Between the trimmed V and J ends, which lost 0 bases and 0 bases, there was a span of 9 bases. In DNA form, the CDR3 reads TGTGCCAGCAGCCAAGAGCCCGGGATTAGCAATCAGCCCCAGCATTTT. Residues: CASSQEPGISNQPQHF.

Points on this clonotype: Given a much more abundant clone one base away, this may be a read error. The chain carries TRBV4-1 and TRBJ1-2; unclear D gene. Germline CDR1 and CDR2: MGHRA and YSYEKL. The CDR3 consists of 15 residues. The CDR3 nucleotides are TGCGTCAGCAGCCCGTCCACTGGACTCAACTATGGCTTCACCTTC. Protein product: CVSSPSTGLNYGFTF.

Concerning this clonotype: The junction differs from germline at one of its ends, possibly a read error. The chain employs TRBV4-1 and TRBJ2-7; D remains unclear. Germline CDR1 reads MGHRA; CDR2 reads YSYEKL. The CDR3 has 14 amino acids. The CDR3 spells CTSSQDLGYHEQYF. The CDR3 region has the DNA TGCACCAGCAGTCAAGACTTAGGATACCACGAGCAGTACTTC.

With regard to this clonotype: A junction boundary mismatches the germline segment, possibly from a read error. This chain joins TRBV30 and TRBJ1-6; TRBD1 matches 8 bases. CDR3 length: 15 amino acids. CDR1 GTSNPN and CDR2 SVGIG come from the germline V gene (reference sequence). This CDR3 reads CTWSPRTGKASALHF. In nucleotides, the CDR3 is TGTACCTGGAGTCCGCGGACAGGGAAAGCTTCAGCCCTCCACTTT.

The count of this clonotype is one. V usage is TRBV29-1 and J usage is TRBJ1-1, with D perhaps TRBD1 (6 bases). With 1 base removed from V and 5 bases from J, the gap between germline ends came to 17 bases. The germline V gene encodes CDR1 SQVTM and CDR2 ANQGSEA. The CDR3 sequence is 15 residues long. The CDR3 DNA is TGCAGCGTTGAAGTTTGGGGGGCTAGTAAAACTGAAGCTTTCTTT. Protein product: CSVEVWGASKTEAFF.

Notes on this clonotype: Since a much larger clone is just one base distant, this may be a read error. CDR3 DNA sequence: TGCAGCGTTGGGCAGGGCTGGGGCATGGGCTATGGCTACATCTTC. Protein product: CSVGQGWGMGYGYIF. The chain has TRBV29-1 and TRBJ1-2; maybe TRBD1 (5 bases). Germline V gene sequence: CDR1 SQVTM, CDR2 ANQGSEA. This CDR3 has 15 amino acids.

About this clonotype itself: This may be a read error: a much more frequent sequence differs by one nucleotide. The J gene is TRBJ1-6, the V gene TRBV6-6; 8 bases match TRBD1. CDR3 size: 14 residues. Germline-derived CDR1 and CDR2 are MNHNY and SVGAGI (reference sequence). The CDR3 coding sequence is TGTGCCAGCACCCACACAGGGGGAAGTTCACCCATCCACTTT. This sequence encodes CASTHTGGSSPIHF.

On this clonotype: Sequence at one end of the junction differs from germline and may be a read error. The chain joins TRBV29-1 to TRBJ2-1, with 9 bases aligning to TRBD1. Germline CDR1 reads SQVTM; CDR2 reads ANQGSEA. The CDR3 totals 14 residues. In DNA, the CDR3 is TGCAGCGTTCTTGGACAGGGGACCCACAATGAGCAATTCTTC. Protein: CSVLGQGTHNEQFF.

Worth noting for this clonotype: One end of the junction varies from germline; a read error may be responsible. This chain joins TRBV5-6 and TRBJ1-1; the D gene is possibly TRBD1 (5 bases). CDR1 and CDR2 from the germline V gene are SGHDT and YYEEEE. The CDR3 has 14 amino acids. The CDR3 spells CARSLQGLNTEAFF. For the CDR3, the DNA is TGCGCCAGGAGCTTGCAGGGATTGAACACTGAAGCTTTCTTT.

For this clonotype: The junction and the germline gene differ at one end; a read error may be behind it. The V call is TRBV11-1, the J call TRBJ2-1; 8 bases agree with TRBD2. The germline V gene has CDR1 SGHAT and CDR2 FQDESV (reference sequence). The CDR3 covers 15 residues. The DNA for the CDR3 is TGTGCCAGTAGCCTGACTAGCGAGCACAACAATCAGCAGTTCTTC. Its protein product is CASSLTSEHNNQQFF.

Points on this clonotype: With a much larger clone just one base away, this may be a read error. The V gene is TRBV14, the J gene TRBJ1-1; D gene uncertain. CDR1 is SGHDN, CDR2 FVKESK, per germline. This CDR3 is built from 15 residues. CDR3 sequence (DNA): TGTCCCAGCAGCCCCAGACTTGGGGTAGGCACTGAAGCTTTCTTT. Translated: CPSSPRLGVGTEAFF.

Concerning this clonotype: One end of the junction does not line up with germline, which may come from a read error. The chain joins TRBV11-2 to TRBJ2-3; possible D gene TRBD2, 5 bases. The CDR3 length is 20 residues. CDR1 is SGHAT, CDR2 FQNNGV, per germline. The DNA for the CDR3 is TGTGCCAGTAGCTTAGGGCCGGGAAAGGCAAACACTATTAGCATAGATACGCAGTATTTT. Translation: CASSLGPGKANTISIDTQYF.

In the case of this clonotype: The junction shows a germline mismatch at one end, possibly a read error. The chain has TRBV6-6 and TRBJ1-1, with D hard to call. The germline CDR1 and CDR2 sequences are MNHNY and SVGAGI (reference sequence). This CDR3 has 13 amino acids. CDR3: CVSSRHMNTEALF. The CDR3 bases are TGTGTAAGCAGTCGACACATGAACACTGAAGCTCTCTTT.

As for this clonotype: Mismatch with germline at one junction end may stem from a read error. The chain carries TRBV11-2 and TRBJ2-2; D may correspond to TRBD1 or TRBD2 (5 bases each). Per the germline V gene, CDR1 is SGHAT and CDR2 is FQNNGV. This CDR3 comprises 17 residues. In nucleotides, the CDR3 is TGTGCCAGCAGCCTAGCATTAAAAGGGGCGAACATCGGGGAGCTGTTTTTT. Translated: CASSLALKGANIGELFF. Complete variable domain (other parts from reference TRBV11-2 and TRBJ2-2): EAGVAQSPRYKIIEKRQSVAFWCNPISGHATLYWYQQILGQGPKLLIQFQNNGVVDDSQLPKDRFSAERLKGVDSTLKIQPAKLEDSAVYLCASSLALKGANIGELFFGEGSRLTVL.

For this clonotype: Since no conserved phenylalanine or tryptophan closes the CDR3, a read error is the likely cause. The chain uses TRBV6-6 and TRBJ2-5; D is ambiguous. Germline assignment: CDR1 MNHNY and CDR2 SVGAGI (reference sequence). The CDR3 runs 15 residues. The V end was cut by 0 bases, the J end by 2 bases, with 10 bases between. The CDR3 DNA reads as TGTGCCAGCAGTTACTCCGTAGATACTCAAGAGACCCAGTACTTA. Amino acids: CASSYSVDTQETQYL.

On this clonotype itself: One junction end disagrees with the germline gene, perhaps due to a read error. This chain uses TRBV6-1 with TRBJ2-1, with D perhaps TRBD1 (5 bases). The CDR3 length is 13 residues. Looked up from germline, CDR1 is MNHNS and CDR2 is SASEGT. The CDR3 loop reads CASSEGIGDEQFF. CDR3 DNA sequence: TGTGCTAGCAGTGAAGGGATAGGGGATGAGCAGTTCTTC.

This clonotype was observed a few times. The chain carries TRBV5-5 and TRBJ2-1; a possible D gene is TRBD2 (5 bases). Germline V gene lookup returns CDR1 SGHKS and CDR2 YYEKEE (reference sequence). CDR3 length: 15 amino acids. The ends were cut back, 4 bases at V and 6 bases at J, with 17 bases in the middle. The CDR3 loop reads CASSPDWTDSNEQFF. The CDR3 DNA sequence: TGTGCCAGCAGCCCCGACTGGACTGATTCCAATGAGCAGTTCTTC.

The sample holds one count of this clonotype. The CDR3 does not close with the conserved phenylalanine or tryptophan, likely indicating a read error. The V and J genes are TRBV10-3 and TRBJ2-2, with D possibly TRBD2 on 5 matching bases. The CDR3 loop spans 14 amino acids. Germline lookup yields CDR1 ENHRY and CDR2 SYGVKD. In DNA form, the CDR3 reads TGTGCCATCAGGGAGCGTGACGACGCCGGGGAACTGTTTCTT. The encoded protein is CAIRERDDAGELFL.

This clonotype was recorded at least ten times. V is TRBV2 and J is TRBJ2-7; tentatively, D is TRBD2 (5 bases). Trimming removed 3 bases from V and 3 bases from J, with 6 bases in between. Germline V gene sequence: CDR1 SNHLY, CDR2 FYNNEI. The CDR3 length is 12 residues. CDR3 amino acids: CASSDAGYEQYF. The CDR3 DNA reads TGTGCCAGCAGTGATGCGGGCTACGAGCAGTACTTC.

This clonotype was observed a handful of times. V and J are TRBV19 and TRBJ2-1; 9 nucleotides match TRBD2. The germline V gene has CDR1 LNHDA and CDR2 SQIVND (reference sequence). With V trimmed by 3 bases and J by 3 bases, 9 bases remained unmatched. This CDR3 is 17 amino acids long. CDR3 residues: CASSIGAGGANYNEQFF. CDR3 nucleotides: TGTGCCAGTAGTATCGGAGCGGGAGGAGCAAACTACAATGAGCAGTTCTTC.

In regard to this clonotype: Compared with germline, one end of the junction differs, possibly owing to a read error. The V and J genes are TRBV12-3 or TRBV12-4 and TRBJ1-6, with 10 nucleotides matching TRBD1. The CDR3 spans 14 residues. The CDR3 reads CSRSSGTGDSPLHF. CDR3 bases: TGTTCCAGGAGCTCCGGGACAGGGGATTCACCCCTCCACTTT.

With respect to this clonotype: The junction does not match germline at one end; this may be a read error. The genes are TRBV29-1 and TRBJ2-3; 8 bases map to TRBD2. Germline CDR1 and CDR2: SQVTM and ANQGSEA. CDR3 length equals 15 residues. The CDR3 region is CSASGTRGFTDTQYF. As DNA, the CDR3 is TGCAGCGCTTCCGGGACTAGAGGATTCACAGATACACAGTATTTT.

CDR3 DNA: TGCAGGGCTGGAGGGGGGTGGGGTATGAACACTGAAGCTTTCTTT. It codes for CRAGGGWGMNTEAFF. This chain uses TRBV29-1 with TRBJ1-1; weak D call: TRBD1 (6 bases). The CDR3 spans 15 residues. The germline V gene encodes CDR1 SQVTM and CDR2 ANQGSEA.

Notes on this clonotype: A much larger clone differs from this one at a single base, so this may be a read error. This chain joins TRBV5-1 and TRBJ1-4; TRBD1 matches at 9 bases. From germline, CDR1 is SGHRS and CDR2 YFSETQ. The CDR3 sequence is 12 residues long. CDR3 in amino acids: CANSLDRGELFF. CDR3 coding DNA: TGCGCCAACAGCTTGGACAGGGGCGAACTGTTTTTT.

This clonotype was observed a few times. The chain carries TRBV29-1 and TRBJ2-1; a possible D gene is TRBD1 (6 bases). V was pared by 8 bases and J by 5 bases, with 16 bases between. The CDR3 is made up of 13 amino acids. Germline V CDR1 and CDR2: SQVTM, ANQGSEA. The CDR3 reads CSYSGTSNNEQFF. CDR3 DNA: TGCAGCTACTCCGGGACAAGTAACAATGAGCAGTTCTTC.

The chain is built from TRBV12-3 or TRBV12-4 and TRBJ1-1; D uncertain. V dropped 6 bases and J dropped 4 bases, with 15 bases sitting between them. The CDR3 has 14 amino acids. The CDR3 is CASRSTWRLTEAFF. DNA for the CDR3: TGTGCCAGCAGGTCGACGTGGAGGCTCACTGAAGCTTTCTTT.

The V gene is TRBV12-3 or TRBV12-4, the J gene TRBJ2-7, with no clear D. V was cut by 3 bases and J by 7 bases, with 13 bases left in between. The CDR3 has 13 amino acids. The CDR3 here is CASSFDFTNEQYF. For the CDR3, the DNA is TGTGCCAGCAGTTTTGACTTTACCAATGAGCAGTACTTC.

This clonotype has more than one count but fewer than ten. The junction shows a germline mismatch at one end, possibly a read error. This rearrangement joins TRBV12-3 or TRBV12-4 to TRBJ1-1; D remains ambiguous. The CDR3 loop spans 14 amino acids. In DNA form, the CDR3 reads TGTGCTAGCAGTTTCGGGCTGATGAATACTGAAGCTTTCTTT. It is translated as CASSFGLMNTEAFF.

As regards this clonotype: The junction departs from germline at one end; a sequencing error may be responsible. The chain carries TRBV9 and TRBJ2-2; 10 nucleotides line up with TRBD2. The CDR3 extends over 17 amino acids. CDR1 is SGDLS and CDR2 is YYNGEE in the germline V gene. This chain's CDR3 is CVSSGLAGAPPARELFF. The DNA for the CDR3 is TGTGTCAGCAGCGGGCTAGCGGGAGCCCCCCCAGCCAGGGAGCTGTTTTTT.

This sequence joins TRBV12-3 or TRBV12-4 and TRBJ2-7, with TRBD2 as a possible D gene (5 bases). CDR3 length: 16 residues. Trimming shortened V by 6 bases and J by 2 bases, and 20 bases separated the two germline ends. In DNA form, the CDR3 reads TGTGCCAGCAGGTTGACTCCGGTTTTGGGAGCCTACGAGCAGTACTTC. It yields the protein CASRLTPVLGAYEQYF.